Following are 30 T cell receptor beta chains from one sample sequenced in a study of human T cells and chemical hapten exposure. TCRdb itself ran the RACE reads through MiXCR, one entry per CDR3 protein. This table holds 150,000 to 200,000 distinct CDR3 sequences, roughly 15% found once. As to time point: patch test 1, 2 weeks after DPC sensitization. Treatment given: therapeutic diphenylcyclopropenone sensitization with weekly scalp DPC. Material: whole blood, obtained in connection with sensitization to the hapten diphenylcyclopropenone (DPC). The receptors stem from a woman in her twenties or thirties with alopecia areata. Some clones in this sample may be carry-over from other donors' samples.

The chain carries TRBV28 and TRBJ1-5; TRBD1 agrees at 7 bases. Germline CDR1 reads MDHEN; CDR2 reads SYDVKM. V gave up 6 bases and J gave up 6 bases; unmatched junction bases: 8. This CDR3 region has 14 residues. Here the CDR3 reads CASRQGGWFQPQHF. CDR3 nucleotides: TGTGCCAGCAGGCAGGGGGGCTGGTTTCAGCCCCAGCATTTT.

V usage is TRBV20-1 and J usage is TRBJ2-7; 10 nucleotides agree with TRBD2. Germline loops: CDR1 DFQATT, CDR2 SNEGSKA (reference sequence). The junction had 7 bases not matched to a gene; V was cut back by 5 bases and J by 3 bases. This CDR3 has 14 amino acids. As DNA, the CDR3 is TGCAGTGCTCCCAAAGCGGGAGGGGTCTACGAGCAGTACTTC. Its protein product is CSAPKAGGVYEQYF.

This clonotype was counted between two and nine times. CDR3 in amino acids: CASSRQGVEEQYF. The CDR3 DNA reads TGTGCCAGTAGTAGACAGGGGGTGGAAGAGCAGTACTTC. The chain couples TRBV19 to TRBJ2-7, with 9 bases that match TRBD1. This CDR3 is 13 amino acids long. Germline CDR1 LNHDA, CDR2 SQIVND (reference sequence). V lost 4 bases, J lost 7 bases, and 5 bases stayed unmatched. The full variable domain, its missing parts supplied by reference TRBV19 and TRBJ2-7, is DGGITQSPKYLFRKEGQNVTLSCEQNLNHDAMYWYRQDPGQGLRLIYYSQIVNDFQKGDIAEGYSVSREKKESFPLTVTSAQKNPTAFYLCASSRQGVEEQYFGPGTRLTVT.

Points on this clonotype: Its ends do not fully match the called genes, so a read error is possible. The rearrangement joins TRBV5-1 to TRBJ1-3; D gene unclear. The germline gives CDR1 SGHRS, CDR2 YFSETQ. The CDR3 contains 15 residues. CDR3: CANSLDGSSGGTIYF. The CDR3 nucleotides read TGCGCCAACAGCTTGGACGGGTCATCTGGTGGCACCATATATTTT.

The chain carries TRBV12-3 or TRBV12-4 and TRBJ2-1; TRBD2 aligns across 11 bases. The CDR3 consists of 14 residues. V trimming: 5 bases; J trimming: 5 bases; junction bases outside the gene matches: 2. The CDR3 nucleotides are TGTGCCAGCAGTGGGACTAGCGGACACAATGAGCAGTTCTTC. It yields the protein CASSGTSGHNEQFF.

This clonotype was recorded many times. The gene calls are TRBV28 and TRBJ1-5; no definite D call. The length of the CDR3 is 13 residues. The germline V gene encodes CDR1 MDHEN and CDR2 SYDVKM. V gave up 7 bases and J gave up 5 bases, with 12 bases separating them. CDR3 loop: CASNQQLYQPQHF. Written as DNA, the CDR3 is TGTGCCAGCAACCAACAGCTCTATCAGCCCCAGCATTTT.

The chain combines TRBV18 with TRBJ1-1; tentative D call: TRBD1 (6 bases). V was pared by 4 bases and J by 3 bases, with 15 bases between. Germline-derived CDR1 and CDR2 are KGHSH and LQKENI. The CDR3 is made up of 15 amino acids. CDR3 DNA: TGTGCCAGCTCACTCCAGTCAGGGGTGGACACTGAAGCTTTCTTT. It encodes CASSLQSGVDTEAFF.

This clonotype appeared a few times. V is TRBV19 and J is TRBJ2-5, with D possibly matching TRBD1 (6 bases). CDR1 is LNHDA and CDR2 is SQIVND in the germline V gene (reference sequence). The CDR3 has 16 residues. The V and J ends lost 3 bases and 5 bases respectively, with 19 bases between them. In DNA form, the CDR3 reads TGTGCCAGTAGTATGGGGGCTAGCTCTCGCGGCGAGACCCAGTACTTC. Translated: CASSMGASSRGETQYF.

A single count supports this clonotype. The chain couples TRBV28 to TRBJ2-5; tentatively, D is TRBD1 (5 bases). The V and J ends lost 3 bases and 3 bases respectively, with 8 bases between them. The germline V gene encodes CDR1 MDHEN and CDR2 SYDVKM. The CDR3 spans 13 residues. This chain's CDR3 is CASSLAREETQYF. For the CDR3, the DNA is TGTGCCAGCAGTTTGGCCAGGGAAGAGACCCAGTACTTC.

The chain is built from TRBV30 and TRBJ2-1; TRBD2 agrees at 11 bases. V trimming: 2 bases; J trimming: 9 bases; junction bases outside the gene matches: 6. The germline CDR1 and CDR2 sequences are GTSNPN and SVGIG (reference sequence). CDR3 size: 14 residues. This chain's CDR3 is CAWSTSGGPREQFF. The CDR3, as DNA: TGTGCCTGGAGTACTAGCGGGGGACCCCGTGAGCAGTTCTTC.

This clonotype has only a few counts. The V gene is TRBV7-9, the J gene TRBJ1-1; weak D call: TRBD1 (6 bases). Trimming shortened V by 3 bases and J by 4 bases, and 15 bases separated the two germline ends. Looked up from germline, CDR1 is SEHNR and CDR2 is FQNEAQ (reference sequence). CDR3 length: 15 residues. In DNA, the CDR3 is TGTGCCAGCAGCTTTGCGGGGGGCCAGCGCACTGAAGCTTTCTTT. This translates into CASSFAGGQRTEAFF.

This clonotype was seen only a few times. The rearrangement links TRBV29-1 to TRBJ1-1; TRBD1 aligns across 7 bases. Unmatched junction bases numbered 5, after V lost 2 bases and J lost 8 bases. Germline V gene sequence: CDR1 SQVTM, CDR2 ANQGSEA. The length of the CDR3 is 12 residues. CDR3 in amino acids: CSVELTGREAFF. The CDR3 nucleotides are TGCAGCGTTGAACTGACAGGGCGAGAAGCTTTCTTT.

This clonotype was seen repeatedly, ten times or more. This chain uses TRBV6-5 with TRBJ1-2; 10 bases are shared with TRBD1. Germline-derived CDR1 and CDR2 are MNHEY and SVGAGI. This CDR3 is built from 15 residues. V lost 6 bases to trimming and J lost 5 bases; unmatched junction nucleotides: 9. CDR3 coding DNA: TGTGCCAGCAGGGACGGACAGGGGGGTCCGTATGGCTACACCTTC. Translating gives CASRDGQGGPYGYTF.

A few counts support this clonotype. The gene calls are TRBV19 and TRBJ2-5; the D is unclear. Germline V gene lookup returns CDR1 LNHDA and CDR2 SQIVND (reference sequence). V was pared by 9 bases and J by 1 base, with 18 bases between. CDR3 size: 15 residues. The CDR3 is CARDLGRMSQETQYF. CDR3 bases: TGTGCCAGGGACCTGGGCCGCATGAGCCAAGAGACCCAGTACTTC.

This clonotype was counted many times. V usage is TRBV9 and J usage is TRBJ1-5, with a weak D call TRBD1 (5 bases). Per germline, CDR1 SGDLS and CDR2 YYNGEE. V lost 0 bases and J 5 bases, leaving 12 bases between the germline ends. The CDR3 runs 15 residues. The CDR3 bases are TGTGCCAGCAGCGTAGGGGCCAGGGAGGATCAGCCCCAGCATTTT. Translation gives CASSVGAREDQPQHF.

This clonotype was seen at least ten times. V gene TRBV7-9 combines with J gene TRBJ2-2; TRBD2 matches at 12 bases. The CDR3 consists of 20 residues. Germline CDR1 reads SEHNR; CDR2 reads FQNEAQ (reference sequence). Trimming took 1 base from V and 6 from J; bases not matched to a gene: 15. DNA of the CDR3: TGTGCCAGCAGCTTAGTTAAGGCGACTAGCGGGAGACTGACGGCCGGGGAGCTGTTTTTT. Its translation is CASSLVKATSGRLTAGELFF.

V gene TRBV28 combines with J gene TRBJ2-5; D remains unclear. V dropped 5 bases and J dropped 1 base, with 11 bases sitting between them. In germline, CDR1 is MDHEN, CDR2 SYDVKM. This CDR3 is built from 14 residues. The CDR3 DNA reads TGTGCCAGCAGTAGACGGATGATCCAAGAGACCCAGTACTTC. Translated: CASSRRMIQETQYF.

This clonotype was seen a handful of times. The chain employs TRBV19 and TRBJ2-4; a possible D gene is TRBD2 (5 bases). Germline values: CDR1 LNHDA, CDR2 SQIVND (reference sequence). The V gene lost 7 bases and the J gene lost 8 bases, with 18 bases spanning the gap. This CDR3 contains 14 residues. CDR3 in amino acids: CASTIRAAVDIQYF. DNA for the CDR3: TGTGCCAGTACCATCCGGGCAGCGGTGGACATTCAGTACTTC. The full variable domain, with the rest looked up from reference TRBV19 and TRBJ2-4, is DGGITQSPKYLFRKEGQNVTLSCEQNLNHDAMYWYRQDPGQGLRLIYYSQIVNDFQKGDIAEGYSVSREKKESFPLTVTSAQKNPTAFYLCASTIRAAVDIQYFGAGTRLSVL.

This clonotype was recorded many times. V gene TRBV7-6 combines with J gene TRBJ2-3, with D possibly being TRBD2 (5 bases). The CDR3 is made up of 16 amino acids. The germline V gene encodes CDR1 SGHVS and CDR2 FNYEAQ. V was cut by 5 bases and J by 0 bases, with 15 bases left in between. CDR3 amino acids: CASSQAPGSSTDTQYF. Here the CDR3 DNA reads TGTGCCAGCAGCCAGGCCCCGGGATCAAGCACAGATACGCAGTATTTT. The full variable domain, with the rest looked up from reference TRBV7-6 and TRBJ2-3, is GAGVSQSPRYKVTKRGQDVALRCDPISGHVSLYWYRQALGQGPEFLTYFNYEAQQDKSGLPNDRFSAERPEGSISTLTIQRTEQRDSAMYRCASSQAPGSSTDTQYFGPGTRLTVL.

This clonotype has a count of ten or more. The J gene is TRBJ1-2, the V gene TRBV12-3 or TRBV12-4, with 7 bases that match TRBD1. The J segment lost 4 bases and the V segment lost 7 bases, leaving 12 bases of the junction unmatched. This CDR3 comprises 15 residues. The DNA of the CDR3 is TGTGCCAGCATGCAGGGGGTGGGCTCGAGCTATGGCTACACCTTC. It codes for CASMQGVGSSYGYTF.

This clonotype was counted ten times or more. The chain is built from TRBV7-2 and TRBJ1-1, with a possible D match to TRBD1 (5 bases). CDR3 length equals 13 residues. The germline gives CDR1 SGHTA, CDR2 FQGNSA. V lost 6 bases to trimming and J lost 1 base, with 9 bases between them. The CDR3 sequence is CASRDNPNTEAFF. The CDR3, as DNA: TGTGCCAGCAGGGACAATCCGAACACTGAAGCTTTCTTT.

This clonotype was found many times. V is TRBV30 and J is TRBJ2-4; a possible D gene is TRBD1 (6 bases). Germline V gene sequence: CDR1 GTSNPN, CDR2 SVGIG (reference sequence). This CDR3 has 15 amino acids. Trimming cost V 1 base and J 4 bases, with 14 bases left between them. For the CDR3, the DNA is TGTGCCTGGAGTGATCAGGGGATTAGGAAAAACATTCAGTACTTC. The encoded protein is CAWSDQGIRKNIQYF.

The chain carries TRBV7-9 and TRBJ2-3, with no clear D. There are 13 residues in the CDR3. Trimming pared 2 bases from V and 4 bases from J, leaving 7 bases between. Germline V lookup: CDR1 SEHNR, CDR2 FQNEAQ (reference sequence). The CDR3 DNA follows: TGTGCCAGCAGCTTACGAGCGCCAGATACGCAGTATTTT. This codes for CASSLRAPDTQYF.

The V call is TRBV7-8, the J call TRBJ2-7, with TRBD2 matching 8 bases. This CDR3 is built from 14 residues. Looked up from germline, CDR1 is SGHVS and CDR2 is FQNEAQ. V lost 2 bases to trimming and J lost 7 bases; unmatched junction nucleotides: 7. DNA for the CDR3: TGTGCCAGCAGCTTAACGGGAGGGTATAGGGAGCAGTACTTC. This gives the protein CASSLTGGYREQYF.

The V gene is TRBV6-5, the J gene TRBJ1-1; D unclear. The CDR3 consists of 15 residues. Deletions cut 0 bases from V and 0 bases from J, with 8 bases between. Per germline, CDR1 MNHEY and CDR2 SVGAGI. The CDR3 region is CASSYSAIMNTEAFF. The CDR3 DNA reads TGTGCCAGCAGTTACTCGGCAATCATGAACACTGAAGCTTTCTTT.

This clonotype was counted ten times or more. The chain recombines TRBV5-1 with TRBJ2-7; 8 bases match TRBD1. The CDR3 is made up of 16 amino acids. CDR1 and CDR2 from the germline V gene are SGHRS and YFSETQ. After removal of 2 bases from V and 2 bases from J, the junction contained 9 bases not matched to a gene. The CDR3 sequence: CASSFLGGQGPYEQYF. CDR3 bases: TGCGCCAGCAGCTTTCTCGGCGGACAGGGACCCTACGAGCAGTACTTC.

The CDR3 DNA follows: TGTGCCAGCAGGCTAGCAGATACGCAGTATTTT. Encoded protein: CASRLADTQYF. The chain recombines TRBV7-2 with TRBJ2-3; D is uncertain. CDR1 is SGHTA and CDR2 is FQGNSA in the germline V gene. Between the trimmed V and J ends, which lost 6 bases and 4 bases, there was a span of 5 bases. The CDR3 runs 11 residues.

The chain links TRBV28 to TRBJ1-1, with 7 bases aligning to TRBD1. The CDR3 runs to 12 residues. Germline V gene data show CDR1 as MDHEN and CDR2 as SYDVKM. Unmatched junction bases numbered 8, after V lost 6 bases and J lost 10 bases. The CDR3 loop is CASRTGRRRAFF. The CDR3 DNA reads TGTGCCAGCAGGACAGGGAGGAGGCGAGCTTTCTTT.

The sample holds many counts of this clonotype. V usage is TRBV6-2 or TRBV6-3 and J usage is TRBJ2-1; D is perhaps TRBD2 (6 bases). The V and J ends lost 4 bases and 6 bases respectively, with 19 bases between them. This CDR3 comprises 16 residues. Looked up from germline, CDR1 is MNHEY and CDR2 is SVGEGT. The CDR3 coding sequence is TGTGCCAGCAGTTGGACGGGGGAATCGGTGAGCAATGAGCAGTTCTTC. It specifies CASSWTGESVSNEQFF.

The chain has TRBV18 and TRBJ1-1; the D gene is possibly TRBD1 (5 bases). This CDR3 has 13 residues. Trimming stripped 10 bases from V and 4 bases from J, with 16 bases between. Looked up from germline, CDR1 is KGHSH and CDR2 is LQKENI. The CDR3 region is CATSRETVTEAFF. The CDR3 DNA is TGTGCCACCTCCAGGGAGACGGTCACTGAAGCTTTCTTT.